The T cell receptor (beta chain) described here comes from a study of OX40 agonist ivuxolimab in advanced cancers. Background on the study: From about 20 to 80 years was the age range, with a mean of around 60 years, and roughly 80% were male. Points from the study as a whole: Researchers did not establish what antigens the expanded peripheral T cells target.

Method: immunoSEQ multiplex PCR; TCRdb's copy keeps in-frame clones and lacks some. The table lists some 35,000 clones, around 80% of them singletons. Points on this clone: Its antigen is not known.

The TCR was taken from an adult with an advanced solid tumor such as melanoma, head and neck, liver or kidney cancer. The material sequenced was CD4+ or CD8+ T cells sorted from blood, taken in a trial of the OX40 agonist ivuxolimab.

The DNA of the CDR3 is TGTGCCAGCAGTACCTCGACAGGGGCACTTTTGGAAGCTTTCTTT. Protein sequence: CASSTSTGALLEAFF. This chain joins TRBV6-1 and TRBJ1-1; 8 positions agree with TRBD1. Looked up from germline, CDR1 is MNHNS and CDR2 is SASEGT. The length of the CDR3 is 15 residues. The V segment lost 5 bases and the J segment 8 bases; nucleotides outside the gene matches: 13.